The next 10 T cell receptor beta chains were all read from a single sample in a study of T cell responses to AZD1222 COVID-19 vaccine. The protocol was immunoSEQ multiplex PCR, while the TCRdb copy is restricted to in-frame clones and leaves out a portion. Of roughly 120,000 clones in the sample, around 82% were seen once. The specimen comprised peripheral blood, sampled on day 0 of AZD1222 vaccination. The origin of the receptors is an adult in good health.

The CDR3 nucleotides read TGTGCCAGTAGTATTATGGCGGCAGGTTCCACAGATACGCAGTATTTT. As protein: CASSIMAAGSTDTQYF. V gene TRBV19 combines with J gene TRBJ2-3; D unclear. Trimming took off 3 bases at V and 2 bases at J, with 15 bases between the two ends. This CDR3 has 16 amino acids. Germline V gene lookup returns CDR1 LNHDA and CDR2 SQIVND (reference sequence).

The J gene is TRBJ2-7, the V gene TRBV7-2; 8 bases fit TRBD1. Germline-derived CDR1 and CDR2 are SGHTA and FQGNSA. This CDR3 is built from 15 residues. Losses at the gene ends were 1 base for V and 7 bases for J; bases not matched to a gene: 9. The CDR3 spells CASSLGGQGAREQYF. Written as DNA, the CDR3 is TGTGCCAGCAGCTTAGGAGGTCAGGGGGCGCGAGAGCAGTACTTC. Complete variable domain (other parts from reference TRBV7-2 and TRBJ2-7): GAGVSQSPSNKVTEKGKDVELRCDPISGHTALYWYRQSLGQGLEFLIYFQGNSAPDKSGLPSDRFSAERTGGSVSTLTIQRTQQEDSAVYLCASSLGGQGAREQYFGPGTRLTVT.

The gene calls are TRBV7-2 and TRBJ2-7; maybe TRBD1 (5 bases). This CDR3 is built from 11 residues. From germline, CDR1 is SGHTA and CDR2 FQGNSA. V lost 3 bases, J lost 8 bases, and 8 bases lay in between. CDR3 sequence: CASSFQGKQYF. CDR3 sequence (DNA): TGTGCCAGCAGCTTCCAGGGCAAGCAGTACTTC.

This clone was counted only a few times. The chain has TRBV5-6 and TRBJ1-4; D is possibly TRBD1 (5 bases). CDR1 is SGHDT, CDR2 YYEEEE, per germline. V was pared by 5 bases and J by 6 bases, with 8 bases between. CDR3 length equals 12 residues. In nucleotides, the CDR3 is TGTGCCAGCAGTGGCAGGGATGAAAAACTGTTTTTT. Translated, it gives CASSGRDEKLFF.

The chain has TRBV18 and TRBJ1-1; TRBD1 agrees at 7 bases. V lost 4 bases and J lost 3; bases outside the gene matches: 8. The CDR3 consists of 15 residues. The germline V gene has CDR1 KGHSH and CDR2 LQKENI. CDR3 region: CASSRKQGSYTEAFF. CDR3 DNA sequence: TGTGCCAGCTCACGGAAACAGGGGTCGTACACTGAAGCTTTCTTT.

The rearrangement joins TRBV5-4 to TRBJ1-2; 9 nucleotides align to TRBD1. CDR3 length: 16 amino acids. After removal of 0 bases from V and 4 bases from J, the junction contained 7 bases not matched to a gene. The germline gives CDR1 SGHNT, CDR2 YYREEE (reference sequence). The CDR3 DNA reads as TGTGCCAGCAGCTTGGACAGGGGGCGCCTTACCTATGGCTACACCTTC. It encodes CASSLDRGRLTYGYTF.

Written as DNA, the CDR3 is TGTGCCAGCAGTGATAGGACATCGAACACCGGGGAGCTGTTTTTT. This translates into CASSDRTSNTGELFF. The rearrangement links TRBV2 to TRBJ2-2; perhaps TRBD1 as D (5 bases). The length of the CDR3 is 15 residues. Trimming took 3 bases from V and 0 from J, leaving 8 bases between them. CDR1 is SNHLY and CDR2 is FYNNEI in the germline V gene.

By sample fraction, this clone is medium-sized. The chain joins TRBV29-1 to TRBJ1-4, with D possibly TRBD1 on 5 matching bases. The ends were cut back, 5 bases at V and 7 bases at J, with 17 bases in the middle. Germline V gives CDR1 SQVTM, CDR2 ANQGSEA. The CDR3 contains 14 residues. The CDR3 nucleotides read TGCAGCGTTTTACAGGCGCACGAGGGTGAAAAACTGTTTTTT. Protein: CSVLQAHEGEKLFF. Full variable domain (rest looked up from reference TRBV29-1 and TRBJ1-4): SAVISQKPSRDICQRGTSLTIQCQVDSQVTMMFWYRQQPGQSLTLIATANQGSEATYESGFVIDKFPISRPNLTFSTLTVSNMSPEDSSIYLCSVLQAHEGEKLFFGSGTQLSVL.

The chain is built from TRBV28 and TRBJ1-2; 7 nucleotides line up with TRBD1. This CDR3 comprises 15 residues. Losses at the gene ends were 3 bases for V and 2 bases for J; bases not matched to a gene: 6. In germline, CDR1 is MDHEN, CDR2 SYDVKM. DNA for the CDR3: TGTGCCAGCAGTTTTGGGGGGACAGAGAACTATGGCTACACCTTC. Translated: CASSFGGTENYGYTF.

The chain uses TRBV3-1 (or the pseudogene TRBV3-2) and TRBJ2-7; 8 bases match TRBD2. This CDR3 has 15 amino acids. CDR1 is LGHDT, CDR2 YNNKEL, per germline (reference sequence). Trimming cost V 2 bases and J 5 bases; bases outside gene matches: 8. The CDR3 DNA sequence: TGTGCCAGCAGCCAAATAGCGGGAACGCTCCACGAGCAGTACTTC. It codes for CASSQIAGTLHEQYF.